The 6 T cell receptor beta chains reported below all come from one sample, sequenced in a study of T cell changes during pregnancy in multiple sclerosis. Here immunoSEQ multiplex PCR was the method, and the copy in TCRdb shows in-frame clones only, minus some. This table has about 42,000 clones, roughly 87% appearing once. The specimen was CD4+ T cells from peripheral blood mononuclear cells, collected after pregnancy. The origin of the receptors is a female donor with multiple sclerosis, enrolled in a pregnancy study.

This sequence joins TRBV5-4 and TRBJ1-3; D not resolved. CDR1 SGHNT and CDR2 YYREEE come from the germline V gene (reference sequence). Trimming took off 0 bases at V and 0 bases at J, with 22 bases between the two ends. CDR3 size: 20 residues. CDR3: CASSLGGSGSSGSSGNTIYF. For the CDR3, the DNA is TGTGCCAGCAGCTTGGGGGGTAGCGGAAGTTCGGGGAGCTCTGGAAACACCATATATTTT.

This clone is termed medium-sized. This chain uses TRBV19 with TRBJ1-1; D unclear. The CDR3 length is 12 residues. The V end was cut by 7 bases, the J end by 7 bases, with 13 bases between. The V gene's germline CDR1 is LNHDA and CDR2 SQIVND (reference sequence). The CDR3 nucleotides are TGTGCCAGTAAGTCAAATCGAGGTGAAGCTTTCTTT. It is translated as CASKSNRGEAFF.

This clone came up a few times. The V gene is TRBV7-2, the J gene TRBJ1-1, with D tentatively TRBD1 (6 bases). The CDR3 runs to 13 residues. V dropped 4 bases and J dropped 7 bases, with 13 bases sitting between them. Germline CDR1 is SGHTA and CDR2 is FQGNSA. CDR3 sequence reads: CASSSPRGGEAFF. DNA for the CDR3: TGTGCCAGCAGCTCCCCCCGAGGGGGTGAAGCTTTCTTT. Full variable domain (outside the CDR3, taken from reference TRBV7-2 and TRBJ1-1): GAGVSQSPSNKVTEKGKDVELRCDPISGHTALYWYRQSLGQGLEFLIYFQGNSAPDKSGLPSDRFSAERTGGSVSTLTIQRTQQEDSAVYLCASSSPRGGEAFFGQGTRLTVV.

DNA of the CDR3: TGTGCCAGCTCACCACCGGGTCGAGGCTACAGGGATGATCAACTAGCCAAAAACATTCAGTACTTC. Protein product: CASSPPGRGYRDDQLAKNIQYF. The chain combines TRBV18 with TRBJ2-4, with TRBD1 as a possible D gene (6 bases). Germline loops: CDR1 KGHSH, CDR2 LQKENI. V gave up 0 bases and J gave up 0 bases, with 27 bases separating them. The CDR3 has 22 residues.

This sequence joins TRBV19 and TRBJ2-7, with TRBD1 identical over 7 bases. Germline CDR1 reads LNHDA; CDR2 reads SQIVND (reference sequence). This CDR3 contains 14 residues. With V trimmed by 5 bases and J by 6 bases, 10 bases remained unmatched. CDR3 protein: CASSLGQDLREQYF. DNA for the CDR3: TGTGCCAGTAGTCTCGGACAGGATCTCCGCGAGCAGTACTTC. Drawing the rest from reference TRBV19 and TRBJ2-7, the complete variable domain is DGGITQSPKYLFRKEGQNVTLSCEQNLNHDAMYWYRQDPGQGLRLIYYSQIVNDFQKGDIAEGYSVSREKKESFPLTVTSAQKNPTAFYLCASSLGQDLREQYFGPGTRLTVT.

The chain carries TRBV6-1 and TRBJ2-3; 10 nucleotides agree with TRBD2. Germline CDR1 MNHNS, CDR2 SASEGT. The J segment lost 3 bases and the V segment lost 1 base, leaving 7 bases of the junction unmatched. There are 17 residues in the CDR3. CDR3 in DNA: TGTGCCAGCAGTGAAGGGAGCGGGGGGGCAGGGACAGATACGCAGTATTTT. It is translated as CASSEGSGGAGTDTQYF.